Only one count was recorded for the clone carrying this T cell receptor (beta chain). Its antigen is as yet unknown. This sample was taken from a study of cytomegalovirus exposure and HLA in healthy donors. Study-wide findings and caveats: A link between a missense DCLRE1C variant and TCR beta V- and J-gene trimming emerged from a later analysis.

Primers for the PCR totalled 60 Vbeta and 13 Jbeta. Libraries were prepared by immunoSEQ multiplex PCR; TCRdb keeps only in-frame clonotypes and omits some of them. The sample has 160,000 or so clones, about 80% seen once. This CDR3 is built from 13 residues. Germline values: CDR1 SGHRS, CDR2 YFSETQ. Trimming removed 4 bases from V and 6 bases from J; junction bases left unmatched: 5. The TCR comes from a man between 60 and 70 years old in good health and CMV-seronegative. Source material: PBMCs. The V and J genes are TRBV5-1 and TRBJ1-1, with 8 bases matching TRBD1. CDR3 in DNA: TGCGCCAGCAGCAGGGGGGGACAGGCTGAAGCTTTCTTT. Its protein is CASSRGGQAEAFF.